This note documents a single T cell receptor (beta chain) sequence. The CDR3 runs 13 residues. Between the trimmed V and J ends, which lost 1 base and 8 bases, there was a span of 10 bases. Germline V gives CDR1 KGHDR, CDR2 SFDVKD. In the authors' workflow: Amplifying reference gene primers gave estimates of nucleated cell counts. Data came from immunoSEQ multiplex PCR; TCRdb stores just in-frame clones and leaves some out. Clone size and the V and J calls come from that table; the DNA yielded D and trimming. The profile shows fewer than 110,000 clones, approximately 89% of them singletons. This sample was taken from a study of blood T cell repertoires in COVID-19. About the study: Both acute and convalescent COVID-19 samples were obtained from the United States, Italy and Spain. PBMCs, B-cell-depleted T cells, or T cells provided the cDNA or gDNA that made up the material.

The origin of this receptor is a woman of 80 years or more in a cohort sampled during active COVID-19. The genes are TRBV24-1 and TRBJ1-2; D unclear. Sequences were obtained from peripheral blood. The CDR3 reads CATSDFSGRGYTF. The CDR3 DNA reads as TGTGCCACCAGTGATTTTTCGGGAAGGGGCTACACCTTC.